This T cell receptor (beta chain) was identified in a study of blood T cell repertoires in COVID-19. In the study overall: Whether acute or convalescent, the COVID-19 samples came from the United States, Italy and Spain. The analysed material was cDNA or gDNA that came from T cells, B-cell-depleted T cells, or PBMCs.

This CDR3 spans 16 amino acids. CDR1 SGDLS and CDR2 YYNGEE come from the germline V gene. With V trimmed by 7 bases and J by 3 bases, 10 bases remained unmatched. Authors' analysis steps: For nucleated cells, counts were estimated from reference gene primer amplification. TCRdb's copy holds only in-frame clones and misses some; the assay was immunoSEQ multiplex PCR. The V and J calls and clone size are taken from that table; D and trimming were inferred from the DNA. The table shows 150,000 to 200,000 clones, with around 88% occurring only once. The origin of this receptor is a human donor in a cohort sampled during active COVID-19. Sequences were obtained from peripheral blood. The V gene is TRBV9, the J gene TRBJ1-2, with 12 bases lining up with TRBD1. The CDR3 region is CASSKGGQGADYGYTF. CDR3 DNA sequence: TGTGCCAGCTCAAAAGGGGGACAGGGGGCGGACTATGGCTACACCTTC. Complete variable domain (other parts from reference TRBV9 and TRBJ1-2): DSGVTQTPKHLITATGQRVTLRCSPRSGDLSVYWYQQSLDQGLQFLIQYYNGEERAKGNILERFSAQQFPDLHSELNLSSLELGDSALYFCASSKGGQGADYGYTFGSGTRLTVV.